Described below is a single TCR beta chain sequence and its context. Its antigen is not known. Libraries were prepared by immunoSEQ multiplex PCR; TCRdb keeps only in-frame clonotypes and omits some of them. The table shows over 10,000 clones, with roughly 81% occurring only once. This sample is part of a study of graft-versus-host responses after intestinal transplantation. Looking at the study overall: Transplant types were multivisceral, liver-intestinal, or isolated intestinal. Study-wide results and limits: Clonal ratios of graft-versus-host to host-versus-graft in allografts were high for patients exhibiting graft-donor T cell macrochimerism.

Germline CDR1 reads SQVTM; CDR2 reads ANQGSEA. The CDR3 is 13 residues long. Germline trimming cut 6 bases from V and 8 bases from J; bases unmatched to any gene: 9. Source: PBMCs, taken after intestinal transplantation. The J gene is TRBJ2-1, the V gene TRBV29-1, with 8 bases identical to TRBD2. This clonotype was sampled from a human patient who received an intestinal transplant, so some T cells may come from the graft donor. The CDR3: CSVRAGEADEQFF. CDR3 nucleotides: TGCAGCGTAAGAGCGGGAGAAGCGGATGAGCAGTTCTTC.